This TCR beta chain was identified during a study of T-cell memory formation after mild COVID-19. On this clonotype itself: Its antigen remains unidentified.

Study-level results: Unconfirmed was the SARS-CoV-2 specificity of second-wave clones that peaked on day 37. Among CD4+ contracting clones, most were CM and EM, and CD8+ ones EMRA.

Constant-segment-primed 5'RACE gave TCR alpha and TCR beta cDNA libraries with sample barcodes and UMIs. TCRdb re-called the 5' RACE reads with MiXCR, one entry per CDR3 protein. The table records about 340,000 distinct CDR3 sequences, about 21% of them present only once. The CDR3 totals 12 residues. V lost 0 bases to trimming and J lost 5 bases, with 8 bases between them. The germline V gene encodes CDR1 DFQATT and CDR2 SNEGSKA (reference sequence). The sample taken for sequencing was PBMCs or a T cell subset sorted from them (not recorded which). The chain uses TRBV20-1 and TRBJ2-7; no firm D call. The sequence derives from an adult woman who had mild COVID-19 (a few samples of this study predate the infection). Cell type and time point are not known. The CDR3 reads CSARDIGDEQYF. CDR3 DNA: TGCAGTGCTAGAGATATTGGGGACGAGCAGTACTTC.